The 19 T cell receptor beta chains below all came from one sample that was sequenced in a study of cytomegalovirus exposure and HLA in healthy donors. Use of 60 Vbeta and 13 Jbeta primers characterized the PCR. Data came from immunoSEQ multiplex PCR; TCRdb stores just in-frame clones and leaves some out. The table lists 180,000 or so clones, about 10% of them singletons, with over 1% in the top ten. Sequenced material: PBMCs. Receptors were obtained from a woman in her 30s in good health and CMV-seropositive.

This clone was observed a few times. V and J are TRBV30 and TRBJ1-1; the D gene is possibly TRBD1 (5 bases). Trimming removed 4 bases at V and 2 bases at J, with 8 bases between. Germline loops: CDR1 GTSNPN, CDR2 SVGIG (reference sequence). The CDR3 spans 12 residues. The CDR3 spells CAWNRINTEAFF. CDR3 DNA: TGTGCCTGGAACAGGATTAACACTGAAGCTTTCTTT.

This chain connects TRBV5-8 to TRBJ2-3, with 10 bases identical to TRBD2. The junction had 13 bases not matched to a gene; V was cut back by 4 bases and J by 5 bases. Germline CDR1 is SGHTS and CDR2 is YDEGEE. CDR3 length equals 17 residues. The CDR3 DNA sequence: TGTGCCAGCAGCCCCCCTGCGTGGCTAGCGGGAGAAGATACGCAGTATTTT. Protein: CASSPPAWLAGEDTQYF.

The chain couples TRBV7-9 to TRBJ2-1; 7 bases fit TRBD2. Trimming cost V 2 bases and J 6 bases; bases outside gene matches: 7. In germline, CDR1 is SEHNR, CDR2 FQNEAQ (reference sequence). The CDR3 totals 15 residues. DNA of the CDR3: TGTGCCAGCAGCTTATGGGGGACTAAAAGCAATGAGCAGTTCTTC. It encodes CASSLWGTKSNEQFF.

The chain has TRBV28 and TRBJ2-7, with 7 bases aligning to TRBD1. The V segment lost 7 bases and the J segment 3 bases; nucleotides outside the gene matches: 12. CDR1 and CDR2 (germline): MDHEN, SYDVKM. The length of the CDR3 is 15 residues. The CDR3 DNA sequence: TGTGCCAGCACGCCCGATACAGGGGCAGGCTACGAGCAGTACTTC. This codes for CASTPDTGAGYEQYF.

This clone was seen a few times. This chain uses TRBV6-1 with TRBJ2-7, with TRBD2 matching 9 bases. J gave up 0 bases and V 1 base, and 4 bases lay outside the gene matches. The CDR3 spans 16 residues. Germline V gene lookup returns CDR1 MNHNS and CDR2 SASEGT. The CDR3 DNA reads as TGTGCCAGCAGTGAAGTTGCTAGCGGGGTCTCCTACGAGCAGTACTTC. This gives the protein CASSEVASGVSYEQYF.

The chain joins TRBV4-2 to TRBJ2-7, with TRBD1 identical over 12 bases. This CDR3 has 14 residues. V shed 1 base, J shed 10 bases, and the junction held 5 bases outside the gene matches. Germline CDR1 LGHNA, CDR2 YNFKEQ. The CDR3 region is CASSQGGQGASQYF. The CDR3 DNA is TGTGCCAGCAGCCAAGGGGGACAGGGGGCGAGTCAGTACTTC.

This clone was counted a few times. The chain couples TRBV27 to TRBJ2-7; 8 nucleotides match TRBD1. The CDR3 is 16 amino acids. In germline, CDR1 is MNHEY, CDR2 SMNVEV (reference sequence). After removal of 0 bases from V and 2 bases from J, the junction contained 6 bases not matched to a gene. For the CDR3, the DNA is TGTGCCAGCAGTTTATCGGGCAGGGGGCACACCTACGAGCAGTACTTC. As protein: CASSLSGRGHTYEQYF.

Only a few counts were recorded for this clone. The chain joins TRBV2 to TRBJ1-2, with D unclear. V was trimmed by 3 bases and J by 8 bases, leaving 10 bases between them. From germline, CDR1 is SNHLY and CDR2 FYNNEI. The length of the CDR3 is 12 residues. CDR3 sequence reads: CASSEAGLGYTF. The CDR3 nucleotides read TGTGCCAGCAGTGAGGCAGGACTGGGCTACACCTTC.

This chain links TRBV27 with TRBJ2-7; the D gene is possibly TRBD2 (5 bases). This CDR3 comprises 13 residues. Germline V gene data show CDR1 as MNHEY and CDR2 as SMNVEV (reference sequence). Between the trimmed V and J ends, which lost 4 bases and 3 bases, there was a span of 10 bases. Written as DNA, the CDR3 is TGTGCCAGCAGTTCCTCCGGGGTCTACGAGCAGTACTTC. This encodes CASSSSGVYEQYF.

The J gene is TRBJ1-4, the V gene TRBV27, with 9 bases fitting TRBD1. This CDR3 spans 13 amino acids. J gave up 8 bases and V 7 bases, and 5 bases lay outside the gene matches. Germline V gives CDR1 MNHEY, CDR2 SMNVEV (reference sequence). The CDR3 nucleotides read TGTGCCAGCAAGGGGACAGGGACAGAAAAACTGTTTTTT. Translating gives CASKGTGTEKLFF.

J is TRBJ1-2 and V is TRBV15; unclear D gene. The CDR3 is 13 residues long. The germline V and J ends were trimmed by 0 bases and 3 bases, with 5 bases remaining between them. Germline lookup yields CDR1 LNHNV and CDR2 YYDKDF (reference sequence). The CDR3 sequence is CATSRDIHYGYTF. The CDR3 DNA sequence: TGTGCCACCAGCAGAGATATCCACTATGGCTACACCTTC.

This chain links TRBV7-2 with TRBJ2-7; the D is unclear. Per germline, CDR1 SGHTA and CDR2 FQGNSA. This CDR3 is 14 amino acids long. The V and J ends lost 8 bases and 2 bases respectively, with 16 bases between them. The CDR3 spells CASSPLLRAYEQYF. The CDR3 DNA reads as TGTGCCAGCTCCCCGCTACTCCGGGCCTACGAGCAGTACTTC.

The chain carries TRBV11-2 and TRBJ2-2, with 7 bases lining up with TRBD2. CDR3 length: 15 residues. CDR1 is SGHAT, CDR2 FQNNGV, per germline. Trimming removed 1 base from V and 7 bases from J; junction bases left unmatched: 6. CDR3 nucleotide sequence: TGTGCCAGCAGCTTAGGAAGACGCGGGGGCGGGGAGCTGTTTTTT. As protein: CASSLGRRGGGELFF.

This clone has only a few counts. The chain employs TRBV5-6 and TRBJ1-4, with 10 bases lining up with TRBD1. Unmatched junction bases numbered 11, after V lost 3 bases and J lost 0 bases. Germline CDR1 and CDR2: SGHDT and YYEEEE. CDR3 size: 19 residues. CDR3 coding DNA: TGTGCCAGCAGCTATCACTTGACAGGGGGCGCGGCAACTAATGAAAAACTGTTTTTT. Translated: CASSYHLTGGAATNEKLFF.

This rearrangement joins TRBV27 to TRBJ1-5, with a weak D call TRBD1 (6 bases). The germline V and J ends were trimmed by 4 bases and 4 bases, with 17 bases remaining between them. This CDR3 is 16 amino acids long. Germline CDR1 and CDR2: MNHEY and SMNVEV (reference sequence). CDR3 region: CASSSAGVRFNQPQHF. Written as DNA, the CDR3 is TGTGCCAGCAGTTCAGCAGGGGTTCGATTTAATCAGCCCCAGCATTTT.

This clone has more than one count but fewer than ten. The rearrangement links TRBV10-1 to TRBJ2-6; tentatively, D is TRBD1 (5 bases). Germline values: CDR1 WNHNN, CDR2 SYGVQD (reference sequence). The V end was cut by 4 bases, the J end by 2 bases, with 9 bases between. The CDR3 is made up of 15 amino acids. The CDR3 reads CASSVSGTGANVLTF. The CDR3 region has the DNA TGCGCCAGCAGTGTATCAGGGACTGGGGCCAACGTCCTGACTTTC.

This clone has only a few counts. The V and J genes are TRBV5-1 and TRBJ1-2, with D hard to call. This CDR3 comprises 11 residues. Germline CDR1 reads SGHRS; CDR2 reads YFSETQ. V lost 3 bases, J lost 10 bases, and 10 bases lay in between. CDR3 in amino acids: CASSYGNHYTF. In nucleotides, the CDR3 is TGCGCCAGCAGCTACGGGAACCACTACACCTTC.

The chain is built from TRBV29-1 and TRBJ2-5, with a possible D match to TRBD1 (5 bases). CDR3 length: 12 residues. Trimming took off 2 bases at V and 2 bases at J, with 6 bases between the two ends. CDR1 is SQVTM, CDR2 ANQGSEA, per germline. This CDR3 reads CSVEKGQETQYF. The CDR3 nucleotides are TGCAGCGTTGAAAAGGGGCAAGAGACCCAGTACTTC. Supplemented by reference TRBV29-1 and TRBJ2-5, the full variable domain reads SAVISQKPSRDICQRGTSLTIQCQVDSQVTMMFWYRQQPGQSLTLIATANQGSEATYESGFVIDKFPISRPNLTFSTLTVSNMSPEDSSIYLCSVEKGQETQYFGPGTRLLVL.

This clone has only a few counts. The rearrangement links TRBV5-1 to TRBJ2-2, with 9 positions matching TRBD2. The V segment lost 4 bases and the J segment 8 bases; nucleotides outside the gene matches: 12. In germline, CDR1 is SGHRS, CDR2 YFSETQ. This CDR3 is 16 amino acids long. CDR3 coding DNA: TGCGCCAGCAGCCCCCGGGGTAGCGGGAGTGCGGGGGAGCTGTTTTTT. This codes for CASSPRGSGSAGELFF.